This T cell receptor beta chain was recovered during a study of T cell repertoires in cytomegalovirus infection. General study findings and limits: Within the response measured ex vivo, HLA-C-restricted CMV-specific TCR beta clonotypes were dominant.

Trimming took 11 bases from V and 4 from J, leaving 8 bases between them. This CDR3 has 11 amino acids. TCRdb reprocessed the reads via MiXCR and lists one record per CDR3 protein. The repertoire includes 500,000 or so distinct CDR3 sequences, approximately 15% of them detected once, and 20% to 30% sits in the top ten. The sample holds many counts of this clonotype. Antigen specificity is unknown. The V and J genes are TRBV12-3 or TRBV12-4 and TRBJ1-4; no reliable D call. The source of this sequence is a human donor in good health (CMV status not recorded). Some clones in this sample may be carry-over from other donors' samples. The sample taken for sequencing was CD8+ T cells from PBMCs. Here the CDR3 reads CAAVLNEKLFF. Written as DNA, the CDR3 is TGTGCCGCCGTCCTTAATGAAAAACTGTTTTTT.